The 9 T cell receptor beta chains below were found in one sample sequenced in a study of cytomegalovirus exposure and HLA in healthy donors. This PCR relied on a set of 60 Vbeta primers and 13 Jbeta primers. Profiled with immunoSEQ multiplex PCR; TCRdb holds only in-frame clones, not every one. This table holds 140,000 to 150,000 clones, about 76% found once. Sequenced: PBMCs. The receptor source for this set is a male donor in good health and CMV-seronegative.

The rearrangement uses TRBV10-2 and TRBJ2-2; possible D gene TRBD1, 6 bases. CDR3 length equals 14 residues. The V end lost 8 bases, the J end lost 5 bases, and 15 bases lay between the germline ends. Germline V gives CDR1 WSHSY, CDR2 SAAADI. The DNA for the CDR3 is TGCGCCAGCCAGGGGCAGGGAAGGACCGGGGAGCTGTTTTTT. Residues: CASQGQGRTGELFF.

This clone was found a few times. A read error may account for a junction end that differs from germline. The rearrangement links TRBV5-1 to TRBJ2-6; a weak D match, TRBD1 (5 bases). Looked up from germline, CDR1 is SGHRS and CDR2 is YFSETQ. CDR3 length equals 15 residues. This CDR3 reads CASSLGRAGANGLTF. In DNA form, the CDR3 reads TGCGCCAGCAGCTTAGGTAGGGCTGGGGCCAACGGCCTGACTTTC. The full variable domain, completed using reference TRBV5-1 and TRBJ2-6, is KAGVTQTPRYLIKTRGQQVTLSCSPISGHRSVSWYQQTPGQGLQFLFEYFSETQRNKGNFPGRFSGRQFSNSRSEMNVSTLELGDSALYLCASSLGRAGANGLTFGAGSRLTVL.

The chain has TRBV9 and TRBJ2-2, with a possible D match to TRBD2 (6 bases). Germline loops: CDR1 SGDLS, CDR2 YYNGEE. The CDR3 sequence is 14 residues long. The V end lost 3 bases, the J end lost 4 bases, and 10 bases lay between the germline ends. In DNA, the CDR3 is TGTGCCAGCAGCGACCGGGGGACCACCGGGGAGCTGTTTTTT. Translated, it gives CASSDRGTTGELFF.

The rearrangement joins TRBV7-6 to TRBJ2-2; D might be TRBD2 (5 bases). Germline values: CDR1 SGHVS, CDR2 FNYEAQ. The CDR3 is made up of 12 amino acids. Trimming cost V 6 bases and J 5 bases, with 7 bases left between them. In DNA, the CDR3 is TGTGCCAGCAGAACGGGAACCGGGGAGCTGTTTTTT. This sequence encodes CASRTGTGELFF.

The chain recombines TRBV5-1 with TRBJ2-4, with 10 bases aligning to TRBD1. CDR1 and CDR2 from the germline V gene are SGHRS and YFSETQ. The CDR3 extends over 15 amino acids. Losses at the gene ends were 4 bases for V and 6 bases for J; bases not matched to a gene: 7. DNA for the CDR3: TGCGCCAGCAGCCCCAGACAGGGGGCAGGAAACATTCAGTACTTC. Translated: CASSPRQGAGNIQYF.

This clone was counted between two and nine times. The chain recombines TRBV25-1 with TRBJ1-2; 9 bases align to TRBD1. Trimming at V came to 6 bases and at J to 6 bases, leaving 5 bases not matched to a gene. The CDR3 contains 13 residues. Per the germline V gene, CDR1 is MGHDK and CDR2 is SYGVNS. DNA of the CDR3: TGTGCCAGCAGGGAGACAGGGGGGGATGGCTACACCTTC. Its translation: CASRETGGDGYTF.

The chain carries TRBV7-2 and TRBJ1-5, with D unresolved. V was cut by 4 bases and J by 2 bases, with 12 bases left in between. The CDR3 length is 15 residues. CDR1 is SGHTA and CDR2 is FQGNSA in the germline V gene. The CDR3 region has the DNA TGTGCCAGCAGCTGGAGGGCCGTGGGCAATCAGCCCCAGCATTTT. Encoded protein: CASSWRAVGNQPQHF.

This clone was detected a few times. This sequence joins TRBV2 and TRBJ1-1, with D perhaps matching TRBD1 (6 bases). From germline, CDR1 is SNHLY and CDR2 FYNNEI. This CDR3 has 14 residues. With 6 bases removed from V and 0 bases from J, the gap between germline ends came to 11 bases. The CDR3: CASRVGQLNTEAFF. CDR3 bases: TGTGCCAGCAGAGTGGGACAATTGAACACTGAAGCTTTCTTT.

The genes are TRBV5-5 and TRBJ2-5, with 9 bases lining up with TRBD2. The CDR3 consists of 14 residues. Germline trimming cut 6 bases from V and 3 bases from J; bases unmatched to any gene: 6. Germline CDR1 SGHKS, CDR2 YYEKEE (reference sequence). The CDR3: CASKAGGREETQYF. For the CDR3, the DNA is TGTGCCAGCAAGGCGGGGGGGAGGGAAGAGACCCAGTACTTC.